These 26 T cell receptor beta chains were sequenced from one sample in a study of T cell responses to AZD1222 COVID-19 vaccine. Method: immunoSEQ multiplex PCR; TCRdb's copy keeps in-frame clones and lacks some. The sample comprises 90,000 to 120,000 clones, nearly 90% of which are singletons, and around 4.9% rests with the top ten. The sample here was peripheral blood, taken 28 days after the second AZD1222 dose. These receptors all stem from an adult who received the AZD1222 COVID-19 vaccine.

The chain links TRBV6-5 to TRBJ2-2, with 9 bases lining up with TRBD1. V dropped 4 bases and J dropped 7; count of bases not matched to a gene: 7. Per the germline V gene, CDR1 is MNHEY and CDR2 is SVGAGI. The CDR3 spans 15 residues. CDR3 in amino acids: CASSFRDRVDGELFF. CDR3 coding DNA: TGTGCCAGCAGTTTCCGGGACAGGGTAGACGGGGAGCTGTTTTTT.

This clone was picked up many times. CDR3 in DNA: TGTGCCAGCAGCAAAGTCACGGTTTCGAGCACTGAAGCTTTCTTT. This sequence encodes CASSKVTVSSTEAFF. V gene TRBV21-1 combines with J gene TRBJ1-1. TRBV21-1 represents a pseudogene. CDR3 size: 15 residues.

This clone is a singleton in its sample. The chain recombines TRBV10-1 with TRBJ2-7, with 8 bases matching TRBD2. Germline V gene data show CDR1 as WNHNN and CDR2 as SYGVQD (reference sequence). Trimming removed 6 bases from V and 4 bases from J; junction bases left unmatched: 11. The CDR3 consists of 15 residues. DNA for the CDR3: TGCGCCAGCAGCGCGTCCGGGGGGGTAGGATACGAGCAGTACTTC. This gives the protein CASSASGGVGYEQYF.

This clone occurred a few times. This chain joins TRBV3-1 (or the pseudogene TRBV3-2) and TRBJ2-7; D is unresolved. Germline loops: CDR1 LGHDT, CDR2 YNNKEL (reference sequence). Trimming shortened V by 0 bases and J by 4 bases, and 4 bases separated the two germline ends. The CDR3 loop spans 12 amino acids. The CDR3 sequence: CASSQEGYEQYF. In DNA form, the CDR3 reads TGTGCCAGCAGCCAAGAGGGTTACGAGCAGTACTTC.

The chain recombines TRBV11-2 with TRBJ1-3; D is unresolved. The germline gives CDR1 SGHAT, CDR2 FQNNGV. Between the trimmed V and J ends, which lost 6 bases and 0 bases, there was a span of 12 bases. The CDR3 runs to 15 residues. The CDR3 DNA follows: TGTGCCAGCAGGAACCTGGTCCGCTCTGGAAACACCATATATTTT. Encoded protein: CASRNLVRSGNTIYF.

J is TRBJ1-4 and V is TRBV6-5; D gene ambiguous. The CDR3 extends over 14 amino acids. V was trimmed by 2 bases and J by 5 bases, leaving 9 bases between them. CDR1 MNHEY and CDR2 SVGAGI come from the germline V gene. The CDR3 DNA reads as TGTGCCAGCAGTTACGGAGCGGGAAATGAAAAACTGTTTTTT. It is translated as CASSYGAGNEKLFF.

In DNA form, the CDR3 reads TGTGCCAGCAGCCAAGGGGCGCGTGGAAACACCATATATTTT. This codes for CASSQGARGNTIYF. The rearrangement joins TRBV3-1 (or the pseudogene TRBV3-2) to TRBJ1-3; no definite D call. The CDR3 totals 14 residues. From germline, CDR1 is LGHDT and CDR2 YNNKEL (reference sequence). V was pared by 1 base and J by 3 bases, with 7 bases between.

CDR3 nucleotide sequence: TGTGCCAGCAGCTTAAGGGACTCCGGTGACGAGCAGTTCTTC. The encoded protein is CASSLRDSGDEQFF. The chain is built from TRBV7-8 and TRBJ2-1; tentatively, D is TRBD2 (6 bases). The germline CDR1 and CDR2 sequences are SGHVS and FQNEAQ. V lost 2 bases and J lost 10, with 15 bases in between. CDR3 length equals 14 residues.

The CDR3 DNA reads as TGTGCCAGCAGTAAGGACAGGTTCTCCTACGAGCAGTACTTC. Protein sequence: CASSKDRFSYEQYF. V is TRBV2 and J is TRBJ2-7, with 7 positions matching TRBD1. V shed 5 bases, J shed 0 bases, and the junction held 4 bases outside the gene matches. The CDR3 runs to 14 residues. Germline CDR1 and CDR2: SNHLY and FYNNEI.

This clone was observed a single time. The chain joins TRBV29-1 to TRBJ1-1; a weak D match, TRBD1 (6 bases). The germline V gene encodes CDR1 SQVTM and CDR2 ANQGSEA. There are 16 residues in the CDR3. Between the trimmed V and J ends, which lost 0 bases and 4 bases, there was a span of 18 bases. DNA for the CDR3: TGCAGCGTTGAAGATTTGGGACACCCTGTTGGCACTGAAGCTTTCTTT. It encodes CSVEDLGHPVGTEAFF. The entire variable domain, with the rest obtained from reference TRBV29-1 and TRBJ1-1, is as follows: SAVISQKPSRDICQRGTSLTIQCQVDSQVTMMFWYRQQPGQSLTLIATANQGSEATYESGFVIDKFPISRPNLTFSTLTVSNMSPEDSSIYLCSVEDLGHPVGTEAFFGQGTRLTVV.

V is TRBV30 and J is TRBJ2-3, with D perhaps given as TRBD1 or TRBD2 (6 bases each). In germline, CDR1 is GTSNPN, CDR2 SVGIG (reference sequence). This CDR3 has 16 residues. Trimming stripped 4 bases from V and 1 base from J, with 18 bases between. CDR3 nucleotide sequence: TGTGCCTGGACCCCGGAGGGGGTTGGGGGCACAGATACGCAGTATTTT. Its translation is CAWTPEGVGGTDTQYF.

CDR3 region: CAWTSGVVEQFF. The CDR3 region has the DNA TGTGCCTGGACTAGCGGGGTGGTTGAGCAGTTCTTC. The chain employs TRBV30 and TRBJ2-1, with 9 bases lining up with TRBD2. The CDR3 extends over 12 amino acids. Germline V gene lookup returns CDR1 GTSNPN and CDR2 SVGIG (reference sequence). V shed 4 bases, J shed 9 bases, and the junction held 4 bases outside the gene matches.

The gene calls are TRBV10-1 and TRBJ2-7, with 8 positions matching TRBD2. The V segment lost 5 bases and the J segment 5 bases; nucleotides outside the gene matches: 5. The germline CDR1 and CDR2 sequences are WNHNN and SYGVQD (reference sequence). The length of the CDR3 is 13 residues. In nucleotides, the CDR3 is TGCGCCAGCAGTCCCGGGACTAGTAACGAGCAGTACTTC. It is translated as CASSPGTSNEQYF.

The genes are TRBV5-1 and TRBJ1-6; D is uncertain. The V gene lost 2 bases and the J gene lost 4 bases, with 7 bases spanning the gap. Germline values: CDR1 SGHRS, CDR2 YFSETQ. The CDR3 has 14 amino acids. This CDR3 is CASSLLEYNSPLHF. The CDR3 DNA is TGCGCCAGCAGCTTATTGGAATATAATTCACCCCTCCACTTT.

The chain uses TRBV25-1 and TRBJ1-1; D call uncertain. This CDR3 has 13 residues. Per germline, CDR1 MGHDK and CDR2 SYGVNS. The V end was cut by 0 bases, the J end by 9 bases, with 11 bases between. The CDR3 reads CASSEYEAAKAFF. In nucleotides, the CDR3 is TGTGCCAGCAGTGAATATGAGGCAGCGAAAGCTTTCTTT.

The chain recombines TRBV6-2 or TRBV6-3 with TRBJ1-2; unclear D gene. Germline loops: CDR1 MNHEY, CDR2 SVGEGT. The CDR3 loop spans 13 amino acids. Trimming took 6 bases from V and 10 from J, leaving 18 bases between them. This chain's CDR3 is CASSVGFSTVYTF. CDR3 in DNA: TGTGCCAGCAGCGTGGGATTTTCTACGGTCTACACCTTC.

The chain joins TRBV4-2 to TRBJ1-1, with D unclear. Germline loops: CDR1 LGHNA, CDR2 YNFKEQ. The CDR3 totals 15 residues. V was clipped by 0 bases and J by 1 base, with 9 bases between them. In nucleotides, the CDR3 is TGTGCCAGCAGCCAAGACGGGCAGCCGAACACTGAAGCTTTCTTT. It codes for CASSQDGQPNTEAFF.

The chain has TRBV5-6 and TRBJ1-2; 8 bases are a match to TRBD1. The trim removed 6 bases at V and 4 bases at J, leaving 14 bases unmatched. The CDR3 runs 16 residues. The germline CDR1 and CDR2 sequences are SGHDT and YYEEEE. The CDR3 sequence: CASTAVPGQASYGYTF. CDR3 bases: TGTGCCAGCACCGCTGTTCCGGGACAGGCAAGCTATGGCTACACCTTC.

The gene calls are TRBV10-2 and TRBJ2-6, with D unclear. This CDR3 region has 15 residues. The germline CDR1 and CDR2 sequences are WSHSY and SAAADI. V was cut by 3 bases and J by 0 bases, with 6 bases left in between. CDR3 nucleotides: TGCGCCAGCAGTGATGGTGGCTCTGGGGCCAACGTCCTGACTTTC. It translates to CASSDGGSGANVLTF.

This sequence joins TRBV24-1 and TRBJ2-3, with a weak D call TRBD2 (7 bases). Deletions cut 5 bases from V and 2 bases from J, with 13 bases between. Per the germline V gene, CDR1 is KGHDR and CDR2 is SFDVKD. The CDR3 covers 15 residues. The CDR3 here is CATSAGGETTDTQYF. The CDR3 DNA is TGTGCCACCAGTGCGGGGGGCGAGACCACAGATACGCAGTATTTT.

This clone was recorded once. J is TRBJ1-2 and V is TRBV28; tentative D call: TRBD1 (6 bases). Trimming removed 3 bases at V and 4 bases at J, with 21 bases between. The length of the CDR3 is 17 residues. Looked up from germline, CDR1 is MDHEN and CDR2 is SYDVKM. This CDR3 is CASSFRWSGGGSYGYTF. The CDR3 DNA reads TGTGCCAGCAGTTTTCGGTGGAGTGGAGGGGGATCCTATGGCTACACCTTC.

In its sample, this clone was seen once. The rearrangement uses TRBV4-1 and TRBJ1-2, with TRBD1 as a possible D gene (5 bases). Germline CDR1 reads MGHRA; CDR2 reads YSYEKL. The CDR3 loop spans 14 amino acids. V lost 2 bases to trimming and J lost 4 bases, with 11 bases between them. This chain's CDR3 is CASSQPGTVYGYTF. For the CDR3, the DNA is TGCGCCAGCAGCCAACCGGGGACGGTCTATGGCTACACCTTC.

The rearrangement joins TRBV6-5 to TRBJ1-6; D gene unclear. The CDR3 is 15 amino acids. V lost 6 bases and J lost 5, with 14 bases in between. Germline V lookup: CDR1 MNHEY, CDR2 SVGAGI. The CDR3 DNA reads as TGTGCCAGCAGCCCCTCGGGCACCGATAATTCACCCCTCCACTTT. It yields the protein CASSPSGTDNSPLHF.

The chain has TRBV5-8 and TRBJ1-5; D not certain. V lost 5 bases and J 0 bases, leaving 15 bases between the germline ends. Germline V gene lookup returns CDR1 SGHTS and CDR2 YDEGEE. This CDR3 region has 16 residues. CDR3 residues: CASRSLAGYSNQPQHF. The CDR3 DNA reads TGTGCCAGCAGATCCCTAGCGGGGTATAGCAATCAGCCCCAGCATTTT.

This chain joins TRBV27 and TRBJ2-7, with 8 nucleotides matching TRBD2. CDR3 size: 13 residues. Unmatched junction bases numbered 7, after V lost 7 bases and J lost 5 bases. CDR1 and CDR2 from the germline V gene are MNHEY and SMNVEV (reference sequence). CDR3 DNA sequence: TGTGCCAGCAAAACTAGCGGTAAGGACGAGCAGTACTTC. This encodes CASKTSGKDEQYF.

The chain is built from TRBV28 and TRBJ2-7, with D maybe TRBD2 (5 bases). V was pared by 3 bases and J by 2 bases, with 8 bases between. The germline V gene encodes CDR1 MDHEN and CDR2 SYDVKM. The CDR3 has 13 amino acids. The CDR3 sequence: CASSFSAAYEQYF. In DNA, the CDR3 is TGTGCCAGCAGTTTCTCAGCGGCCTACGAGCAGTACTTC.